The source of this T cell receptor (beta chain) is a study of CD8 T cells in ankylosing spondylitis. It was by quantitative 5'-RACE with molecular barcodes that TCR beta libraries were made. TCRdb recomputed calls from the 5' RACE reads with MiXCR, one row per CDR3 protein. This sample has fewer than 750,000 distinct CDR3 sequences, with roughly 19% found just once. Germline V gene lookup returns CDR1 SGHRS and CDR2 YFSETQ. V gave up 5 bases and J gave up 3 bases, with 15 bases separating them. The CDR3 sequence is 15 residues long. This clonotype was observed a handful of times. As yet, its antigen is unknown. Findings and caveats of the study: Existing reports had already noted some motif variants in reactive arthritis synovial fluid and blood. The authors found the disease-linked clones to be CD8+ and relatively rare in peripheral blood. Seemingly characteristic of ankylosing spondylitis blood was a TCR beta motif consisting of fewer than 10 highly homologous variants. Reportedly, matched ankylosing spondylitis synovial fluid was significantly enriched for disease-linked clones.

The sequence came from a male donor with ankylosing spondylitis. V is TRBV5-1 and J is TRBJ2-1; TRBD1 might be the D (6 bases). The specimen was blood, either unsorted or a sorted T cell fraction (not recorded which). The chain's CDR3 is CASRNTTGIYNEQFF. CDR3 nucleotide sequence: TGCGCCAGCAGAAATACTACAGGGATCTACAATGAGCAGTTCTTC.